This TCR beta chain was identified in a study of T-cell reconstitution after alpha-beta-depleted transplantation in children. Study-level points and caveats: About two months after transplant, alpha-beta T cells reportedly came from several hundred expanded graft clones.

Trimming cost V 5 bases and J 8 bases, with 15 bases left between them. This CDR3 region has 14 residues. CDR1 is MNHEY, CDR2 SMNVEV, per germline (reference sequence). A word on this clonotype: Its antigen is currently unknown.

Unique molecular identifiers featured in how the TCRbeta library was prepared. TCRdb reprocessed the PCR reads via MiXCR and lists one record per CDR3 protein. The sample includes 98,000 or so distinct CDR3 sequences, 5% to 8% of them seen just once. Material: PBMCs, mostly from graft donor cells, obtained 360 days after TCRalphabeta/CD19-depleted stem cell transplant. The source of this sequence is a male patient aged 2-15 years who had a stem cell transplant for acute lymphoblastic leukemia, so the T cells may come from the graft donor. The J gene is TRBJ1-4, the V gene TRBV27; a weak D match, TRBD1 (5 bases). CDR3 residues: CASSPRRWGEKLFF. CDR3 in DNA: TGTGCCAGCAGTCCTCGACGGTGGGGGGAAAAACTGTTTTTT.